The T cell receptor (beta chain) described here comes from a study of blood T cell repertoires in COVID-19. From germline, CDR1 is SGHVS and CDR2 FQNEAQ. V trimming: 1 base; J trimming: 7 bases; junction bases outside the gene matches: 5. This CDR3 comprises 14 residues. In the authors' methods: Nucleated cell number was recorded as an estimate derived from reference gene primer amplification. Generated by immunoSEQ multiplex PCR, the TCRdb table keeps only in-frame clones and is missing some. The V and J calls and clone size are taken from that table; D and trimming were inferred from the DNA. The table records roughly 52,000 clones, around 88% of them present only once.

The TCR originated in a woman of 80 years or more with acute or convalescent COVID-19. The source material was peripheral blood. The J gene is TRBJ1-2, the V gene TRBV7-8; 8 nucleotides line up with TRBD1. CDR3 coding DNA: TGTGCCAGCAGCTTAGGCAGGGGGCTATTTGGCTACACCTTC. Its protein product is CASSLGRGLFGYTF.